The next 28 T cell receptor beta chains were all read from a single sample in a study of cytomegalovirus exposure and HLA in healthy donors (TCRdb year 2017). Libraries were constructed by the immunoSEQ multiplex PCR assay. For the multiplex PCR, a mixture combining 60 forward primers for TCR Vbeta segments and 13 reverse primers for TCR Jbeta segments was used. Held by TCRdb, this immuneACCESS table contains in-frame sequences only and omits some clones. Under half of the omission traces to an unresolved V gene where checked; the cause of the rest is unknown. In all, the sample holds 250,000 to 350,000 clones, and 86% of those were seen once. Of the sample, around 4.2% falls within the top ten clones. Material: PBMCs. These receptors originate from a man between 40 and 49 years old in good health and CMV-seropositive.

The chain recombines TRBV15 with TRBJ2-5; TRBD1 aligns across 10 bases. J gave up 3 bases and V 1 base, and 8 bases lay outside the gene matches. CDR3 length equals 17 residues. The germline gives CDR1 LNHNV, CDR2 YYDKDF (reference sequence). CDR3 coding DNA: TGTGCCACCAGCAGAGGTTGGGACAGGGGAACGGAAGAGACCCAGTACTTC. Translation gives CATSRGWDRGTEETQYF.

This clone came up once. The rearrangement joins TRBV6-1 to TRBJ2-2; TRBD1 might be the D (6 bases). V was pared by 3 bases and J by 7 bases, with 15 bases between. This CDR3 has 15 residues. Germline CDR1 is MNHNS and CDR2 is SASEGT. CDR3 nucleotide sequence: TGTGCCAGCAGTGATCAGCAGGGGTCTGTCGGGGAGCTGTTTTTT. Amino acids: CASSDQQGSVGELFF.

The rearrangement uses TRBV5-1 and TRBJ2-3, with TRBD1 matching 8 bases. Unmatched junction bases numbered 9, after V lost 0 bases and J lost 3 bases. Per the germline V gene, CDR1 is SGHRS and CDR2 is YFSETQ. This CDR3 is 17 amino acids long. The CDR3 bases are TGCGCCAGCAGCTTGGGGGATGTTCAGGGGGCGACAGATACGCAGTATTTT. Its translation: CASSLGDVQGATDTQYF.

V and J are TRBV19 and TRBJ2-7, with 9 bases fitting TRBD2. CDR1 LNHDA and CDR2 SQIVND come from the germline V gene (reference sequence). The CDR3 covers 15 residues. The trim removed 6 bases at V and 1 base at J, leaving 7 bases unmatched. The CDR3 sequence is CASSFGLANSYEQYF. The CDR3 DNA follows: TGTGCCAGTAGCTTCGGACTAGCGAATTCCTACGAGCAGTACTTC. Combining the CDR3 with reference TRBV19 and TRBJ2-7 gives the whole variable domain DGGITQSPKYLFRKEGQNVTLSCEQNLNHDAMYWYRQDPGQGLRLIYYSQIVNDFQKGDIAEGYSVSREKKESFPLTVTSAQKNPTAFYLCASSFGLANSYEQYFGPGTRLTVT.

The CDR3 protein is CASQPGSGVSYEQYF. The CDR3 nucleotides read TGTGCCTCCCAACCGGGGAGCGGGGTATCCTACGAGCAGTACTTC. V usage is TRBV19 and J usage is TRBJ2-7; 7 bases line up with TRBD2. With V trimmed by 11 bases and J by 1 base, 14 bases remained unmatched. Germline assignment: CDR1 LNHDA and CDR2 SQIVND (reference sequence). The CDR3 sequence is 15 residues long.

The genes are TRBV29-1 and TRBJ2-3, with D unclear. The V end lost 6 bases, the J end lost 0 bases, and 16 bases lay between the germline ends. CDR1 is SQVTM, CDR2 ANQGSEA, per germline. The CDR3 has 15 residues. CDR3 sequence (DNA): TGCAGCGTGACAAACCCCCCCGGTAGCACAGATACGCAGTATTTT. This translates into CSVTNPPGSTDTQYF.

V usage is TRBV28 and J usage is TRBJ2-3, with D perhaps TRBD1 (6 bases). The CDR3 runs to 16 residues. The germline V and J ends were trimmed by 4 bases and 4 bases, with 18 bases remaining between them. Looked up from germline, CDR1 is MDHEN and CDR2 is SYDVKM. In DNA form, the CDR3 reads TGTGCCAGCAGTTCGACCCAACCGACAGGTCCAGATACGCAGTATTTT. This translates into CASSSTQPTGPDTQYF.

On this clone itself: Additional DNA sequences in this sample encode the identical CDR3. V gene TRBV4-1 combines with J gene TRBJ2-7; TRBD2 agrees at 11 bases. CDR3 length equals 15 residues. V shed 2 bases and J 3 bases; nucleotides not matched to a gene: 3. The germline V gene has CDR1 MGHRA and CDR2 YSYEKL. Here the CDR3 DNA reads TGCGCCAGCAGCCAACCGGGACTAGCGGACTACGAGCAGTACTTC. Translated, it gives CASSQPGLADYEQYF.

The chain employs TRBV4-2 and TRBJ1-1; D remains ambiguous. Between the trimmed V and J ends, which lost 3 bases and 4 bases, there was a span of 9 bases. The germline CDR1 and CDR2 sequences are LGHNA and YNFKEQ. The CDR3 is 13 amino acids. In DNA, the CDR3 is TGTGCCAGCAGCCAGGGGAGGGTCACTGAAGCTTTCTTT. It specifies CASSQGRVTEAFF.

The V and J genes are TRBV27 and TRBJ2-3, with TRBD2 matching 7 bases. V lost 0 bases to trimming and J lost 4 bases; unmatched junction nucleotides: 4. Germline V gives CDR1 MNHEY, CDR2 SMNVEV (reference sequence). CDR3 length: 15 residues. DNA for the CDR3: TGTGCCAGCAGTTTATCGGGGGGGTTGGCAGATACGCAGTATTTT. It codes for CASSLSGGLADTQYF.

V and J are TRBV4-2 and TRBJ1-5, with D possibly TRBD1 on 5 matching bases. There are 15 residues in the CDR3. Germline V gene sequence: CDR1 LGHNA, CDR2 YNFKEQ. The germline V and J ends were trimmed by 1 base and 3 bases, with 10 bases remaining between them. CDR3: CASSQVRGSNQPQHF. CDR3 DNA sequence: TGTGCCAGCAGCCAAGTTCGGGGGTCCAATCAGCCCCAGCATTTT.

Comments on this clone: The germline gene is not matched at one end of the junction; a read error may be the cause. The chain is built from TRBV7-9 and TRBJ2-5; 13 positions agree with TRBD2. This CDR3 has 16 residues. The V gene's germline CDR1 is SEHNR and CDR2 FQNEAQ (reference sequence). The DNA for the CDR3 is TGTTCCAGCAGCCCACTAGCGGGAGGGCCCCTCGAGACCCAGTACTTC. It translates to CSSSPLAGGPLETQYF.

This chain connects TRBV6-5 to TRBJ2-3; 13 bases line up with TRBD2. This CDR3 spans 13 amino acids. Losses at the gene ends were 6 bases for V and 6 bases for J; bases not matched to a gene: 0. Germline assignment: CDR1 MNHEY and CDR2 SVGAGI. The CDR3 loop is CASRLAGGDTQYF. The CDR3, as DNA: TGTGCCAGCAGACTAGCGGGAGGGGATACGCAGTATTTT.

This sequence joins TRBV6-1 and TRBJ1-2; 8 positions agree with TRBD1. The V and J ends lost 7 bases and 4 bases, in that order; junction bases with no gene match: 8. The CDR3 length is 14 residues. Germline CDR1 is MNHNS and CDR2 is SASEGT. CDR3 in amino acids: CASNALGQGYGYTF. The CDR3 bases are TGTGCCAGCAACGCCCTCGGACAGGGCTATGGCTACACCTTC.

J is TRBJ2-1 and V is TRBV28; no clear D. Germline V CDR1 and CDR2: MDHEN, SYDVKM. V shed 6 bases and J shed 3 bases, with 21 bases lying between them. The CDR3 contains 17 residues. The CDR3 nucleotides are TGTGCCAGCAGGAACGAAGTGGGCCAATACAGCTACAATGAGCAGTTCTTC. Its protein is CASRNEVGQYSYNEQFF.

This clone has just one count. The rearrangement links TRBV11-2 to TRBJ2-1; D perhaps matches TRBD2 (5 bases). CDR3 length equals 17 residues. Trimming left V 2 bases short and J 0 bases short, with 14 bases between. CDR1 SGHAT and CDR2 FQNNGV come from the germline V gene. The CDR3 DNA follows: TGTGCCAGCAGCTTAAGGCCTGGACTGAGCTCCTACAATGAGCAGTTCTTC. This sequence encodes CASSLRPGLSSYNEQFF.

Notes on this clone: This sample also contains other DNA sequences that code for the same CDR3. The CDR3: CASSPTGAGNNEKLFF. For the CDR3, the DNA is TGTGCCAGTAGCCCGACAGGGGCAGGGAATAATGAAAAACTGTTTTTT. The chain uses TRBV28 and TRBJ1-4, with 8 bases matching TRBD1. V lost 9 bases to trimming and J lost 4 bases; unmatched junction nucleotides: 13. This CDR3 contains 16 residues. CDR1 and CDR2 (germline): MDHEN, SYDVKM.

The chain employs TRBV4-1 and TRBJ2-1, with 11 positions matching TRBD2. Trimming cost V 3 bases and J 2 bases; bases outside gene matches: 0. The CDR3 has 15 residues. In germline, CDR1 is MGHRA, CDR2 YSYEKL. The chain's CDR3 is CASSQGLAAYNEQFF. The CDR3 DNA sequence: TGCGCCAGCAGCCAGGGACTAGCGGCCTACAATGAGCAGTTCTTC.

The genes are TRBV27 and TRBJ1-4, with 7 positions matching TRBD1. The CDR3 has 15 residues. CDR1 and CDR2 (germline): MNHEY, SMNVEV (reference sequence). Trimming at V came to 6 bases and at J to 2 bases, leaving 6 bases not matched to a gene. This CDR3 is CASSRGQDTNEKLFF. CDR3 sequence (DNA): TGTGCCAGCAGCCGCGGACAGGACACTAATGAAAAACTGTTTTTT.

The chain recombines TRBV7-8 with TRBJ2-1, with a possible D match to TRBD2 (6 bases). There are 13 residues in the CDR3. With 5 bases removed from V and 3 bases from J, the gap between germline ends came to 8 bases. The germline V gene has CDR1 SGHVS and CDR2 FQNEAQ. The CDR3 loop reads CASSDGSYNEQFF. CDR3 in DNA: TGTGCCAGCAGCGACGGGAGCTACAATGAGCAGTTCTTC.

This rearrangement joins TRBV4-2 to TRBJ2-1; TRBD1 is a possible D gene (6 bases). This CDR3 has 16 residues. The V end was cut by 0 bases, the J end by 3 bases, with 12 bases between. Germline loops: CDR1 LGHNA, CDR2 YNFKEQ. The CDR3 DNA reads as TGTGCCAGCAGCCAAGATTACAGGGTTGGCTACAATGAGCAGTTCTTC. This sequence encodes CASSQDYRVGYNEQFF.

The gene calls are TRBV6-6 and TRBJ1-2; TRBD1 aligns across 7 bases. The germline V gene encodes CDR1 MNHNY and CDR2 SVGAGI (reference sequence). The ends lost 2 bases at V and 0 bases at J; junction bases unmatched: 3. The CDR3 sequence is 15 residues long. The CDR3 coding sequence is TGTGCCAGCAGTTACCGGGACAGTACTAACTATGGCTACACCTTC. The encoded protein is CASSYRDSTNYGYTF.

This clone was seen just once. V gene TRBV9 combines with J gene TRBJ2-2; 9 bases are shared with TRBD2. The germline gives CDR1 SGDLS, CDR2 YYNGEE. The CDR3 loop spans 17 amino acids. The J segment lost 5 bases and the V segment lost 3 bases, leaving 11 bases of the junction unmatched. The CDR3 loop is CASSETPTSGRTGELFF. DNA of the CDR3: TGTGCCAGCAGCGAGACCCCGACCAGCGGGAGGACCGGGGAGCTGTTTTTT. The full variable domain, completed using reference TRBV9 and TRBJ2-2, is DSGVTQTPKHLITATGQRVTLRCSPRSGDLSVYWYQQSLDQGLQFLIQYYNGEERAKGNILERFSAQQFPDLHSELNLSSLELGDSALYFCASSETPTSGRTGELFFGEGSRLTVL.

V usage is TRBV7-2 and J usage is TRBJ2-7, with 15 bases identical to TRBD2. In germline, CDR1 is SGHTA, CDR2 FQGNSA. The CDR3 loop spans 17 amino acids. The J segment lost 0 bases and the V segment lost 5 bases, leaving 5 bases of the junction unmatched. The CDR3 region has the DNA TGTGCCAGCAGCCTAGGACTAGCGGGAGGGCTCTCCTACGAGCAGTACTTC. Amino acid sequence: CASSLGLAGGLSYEQYF.

V is TRBV28 and J is TRBJ1-1, with a weak D call TRBD1 (6 bases). V dropped 5 bases and J dropped 6 bases, with 13 bases sitting between them. CDR3 length: 13 residues. Germline V gene lookup returns CDR1 MDHEN and CDR2 SYDVKM. This CDR3 is CASSVTGIAEAFF. The DNA for the CDR3 is TGTGCCAGCAGTGTAACAGGGATCGCTGAAGCTTTCTTT. Complete variable domain (other parts from reference TRBV28 and TRBJ1-1): DVKVTQSSRYLVKRTGEKVFLECVQDMDHENMFWYRQDPGLGLRLIYFSYDVKMKEKGDIPEGYSVSREKKERFSLILESASTNQTSMYLCASSVTGIAEAFFGQGTRLTVV.

V and J are TRBV20-1 and TRBJ1-3; no clear D gene. The CDR3 runs 11 residues. The germline V gene has CDR1 DFQATT and CDR2 SNEGSKA (reference sequence). Trimming took off 8 bases at V and 5 bases at J, with 10 bases between the two ends. CDR3 DNA: TGCAGTAGTAGCCTCAGAAACACCATATATTTT. Amino acid sequence: CSSSLRNTIYF.

As concerns this clone: One end of the junction does not line up with germline, which may come from a read error. The CDR3 sequence: CASSLAASGNEQFF. CDR3 sequence (DNA): TGTGCTAGCAGCTTAGCGGCTAGCGGGAATGAGCAGTTCTTC. The chain has TRBV7-7 and TRBJ2-1; 8 positions agree with TRBD2. This CDR3 region has 14 residues. The germline CDR1 and CDR2 sequences are SSHAT and FNYEAQ (reference sequence).

This rearrangement joins TRBV28 to TRBJ1-2, with 9 bases that match TRBD1. V dropped 5 bases and J dropped 2; count of bases not matched to a gene: 6. The CDR3 runs 15 residues. The germline V gene has CDR1 MDHEN and CDR2 SYDVKM. CDR3 nucleotides: TGTGCCAGCAGTCCCGTTGGGACAGGGAACTATGGCTACACCTTC. This encodes CASSPVGTGNYGYTF.